One and the same sample provided the 6 T cell receptor beta chains below, sequenced in a study of blood T cells in healthy people across ages. A second PCR of roughly 7 to 11 cycles used a sample-barcoded 5' primer and a J-beta primer mix. One entry per CDR3 protein, called by TCRdb with MiXCR from the 5' RACE reads. The repertoire has 1.5 million or so distinct CDR3 sequences, 42% of them found once; the top ten carry 7.9%. Sequenced material: blood. These receptors originate from a woman aged 18-30 years in good health.

The V call is TRBV5-6, the J call TRBJ1-4, with 9 positions matching TRBD1. Germline trimming cut 5 bases from V and 7 bases from J; bases unmatched to any gene: 12. The CDR3 contains 16 residues. Germline V lookup: CDR1 SGHDT, CDR2 YYEEEE. The CDR3, as DNA: TGTGCCAGCAGGACCGGACAGGGGTCGACCTTTGAAAAACTGTTTTTT. Translating it yields CASRTGQGSTFEKLFF.

This clonotype occurred a few times. The chain links TRBV5-1 to TRBJ2-7; TRBD2 agrees at 9 bases. CDR3 length equals 15 residues. The germline V gene encodes CDR1 SGHRS and CDR2 YFSETQ. V lost 3 bases and J lost 2; bases outside the gene matches: 6. CDR3 in DNA: TGCGCCAGCAGCTATGGACTAGCGAACCCCTACGAGCAGTACTTC. Amino acid sequence: CASSYGLANPYEQYF.

This clonotype was detected only a few times. J is TRBJ2-2 and V is TRBV10-3; D remains ambiguous. The CDR3 has 16 residues. The V gene lost 6 bases and the J gene lost 6 bases, with 20 bases spanning the gap. Germline V gene sequence: CDR1 ENHRY, CDR2 SYGVKD. The CDR3 here is CAISGSIDGLAGELFF. The CDR3 DNA is TGTGCCATCAGCGGCTCGATTGACGGCCTGGCCGGGGAGCTGTTTTTT.

V usage is TRBV5-6 and J usage is TRBJ2-7; D possibly corresponds to TRBD2 (5 bases). With 2 bases removed from V and 7 bases from J, the gap between germline ends came to 13 bases. Germline V CDR1 and CDR2: SGHDT, YYEEEE. This CDR3 has 13 amino acids. CDR3 loop: CASSLLGRREQYF. In DNA, the CDR3 is TGTGCCAGCAGCTTATTGGGGAGAAGAGAGCAGTACTTC.

This clonotype was recorded a few times. The rearrangement links TRBV3-1 to TRBJ1-1; TRBD1 matches 8 bases. Germline trimming cut 2 bases from V and 6 bases from J; bases unmatched to any gene: 8. Germline V gene sequence: CDR1 LGHDT, CDR2 YNNKEL (reference sequence). The CDR3 extends over 15 amino acids. The CDR3 region is CASSQSDRGPAEAFF. The CDR3 region has the DNA TGTGCCAGCAGCCAATCCGACAGGGGCCCCGCTGAAGCTTTCTTT.

This clonotype was seen a few times. The J gene is TRBJ2-5, the V gene TRBV15; D might be TRBD2 (5 bases). Between the trimmed V and J ends, which lost 0 bases and 2 bases, there was a span of 10 bases. Germline-derived CDR1 and CDR2 are LNHNV and YYDKDF (reference sequence). The CDR3 is made up of 15 amino acids. The CDR3 loop reads CATSRDGGGQETQYF. CDR3 in DNA: TGTGCCACCAGCAGAGATGGTGGCGGGCAAGAGACCCAGTACTTC.